Here is one T cell receptor (beta chain) with its context. This sample stems from a study of blood T cell repertoires in COVID-19. Overall study context: Sample material is recorded as cDNA or gDNA derived from T cells, B-cell-depleted T cells, or PBMCs.

Data came from immunoSEQ multiplex PCR; TCRdb stores just in-frame clones and leaves some out. The repertoire holds tens of thousands of clones, roughly 87% seen once, with 8% to 10% in the top ten. CDR3 size: 11 residues. V gave up 8 bases and J gave up 3 bases, with 10 bases separating them. CDR1 is DFQATT and CDR2 is SNEGSKA in the germline V gene (reference sequence). The sample taken for sequencing was peripheral blood. J is TRBJ1-1 and V is TRBV20-1, with D perhaps matching TRBD1 (5 bases). The TCR sequence derives from a human donor with active COVID-19. The donor label of this sample is uncertain. The CDR3 bases are TGCAGTATGGGGGAGGACACTGAAGCTTTCTTT. This gives the protein CSMGEDTEAFF.